This TCR beta chain was sequenced in a study of T-cell reconstitution after alpha-beta-depleted transplantation in children. Study results and caveats: T-cell counts and diversity at one year post-transplant came mainly from newly produced T cells. In patients about two months after transplant, alpha-beta T cells reportedly arose from several hundred expanded graft clones. At day 60, the high TCRbeta diversity found in some patients originated from recipient T cells and thymic progenitors that had survived.

The sample holds a few counts of this clonotype. Its antigen is unidentified. Preparation of the TCRbeta library involved a method that used unique molecular identifiers. TCRdb ran MiXCR on the PCR reads and lists one entry per CDR3 protein. The repertoire holds around 700,000 distinct CDR3 sequences, about an eighth seen once, with roughly 0.77% in the top ten. This CDR3 has 13 residues. Between the trimmed V and J ends, which lost 5 bases and 5 bases, there was a span of 12 bases. CDR1 SGHTA and CDR2 FQGTGA come from the germline V gene. The receptor's source is a girl aged 2 to 9 with congenital amegakaryocytic thrombocytopenia, due to receive a stem cell transplant. Sample: PBMCs, taken before TCRalphabeta/CD19-depleted stem cell transplant. This sequence joins TRBV7-3 and TRBJ2-5; no clear D gene. The CDR3 here is CASSPAPRETQYF. CDR3 sequence (DNA): TGTGCCAGCAGCCCGGCCCCCCGGGAGACCCAGTACTTC. Supplemented by reference TRBV7-3 and TRBJ2-5, the full variable domain reads GAGVSQTPSNKVTEKGKYVELRCDPISGHTALYWYRQSLGQGPEFLIYFQGTGAADDSGLPNDRFFAVRPEGSVSTLKIQRTERGDSAVYLCASSPAPRETQYFGPGTRLLVL.